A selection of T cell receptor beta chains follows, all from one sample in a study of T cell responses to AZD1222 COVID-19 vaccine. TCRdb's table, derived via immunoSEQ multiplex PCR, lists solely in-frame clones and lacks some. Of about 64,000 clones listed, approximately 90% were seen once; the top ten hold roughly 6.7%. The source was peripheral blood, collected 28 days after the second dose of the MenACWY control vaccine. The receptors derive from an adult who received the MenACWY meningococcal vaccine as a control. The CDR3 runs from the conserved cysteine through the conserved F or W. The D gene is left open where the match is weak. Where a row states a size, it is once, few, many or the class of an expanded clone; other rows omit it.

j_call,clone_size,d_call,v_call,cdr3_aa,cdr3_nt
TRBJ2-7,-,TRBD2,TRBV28,CATGPAGEGSREQYF,TGTGCCACCGGGCCGGCGGGAGAAGGGAGTAGGGAGCAGTACTTC
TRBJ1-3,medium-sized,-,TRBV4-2,CASSQGVSGNTIYF,TGTGCCAGCAGCCAAGGAGTCTCTGGAAACACCATATATTTT
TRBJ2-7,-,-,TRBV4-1,CASSPRDGTYEQYF,TGCGCCAGCAGCCCCCGGGACGGTACCTACGAGCAGTACTTC
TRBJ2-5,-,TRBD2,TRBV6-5,CASSGDTVETQYF,TGTGCCAGTAGCGGGGACACGGTGGAGACCCAGTACTTC
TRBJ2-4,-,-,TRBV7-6,CASSPAGSQGPKNIQYF,TGTGCCAGCAGCCCGGCCGGCTCACAGGGTCCCAAAAACATTCAGTACTTC
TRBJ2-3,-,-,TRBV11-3,CASSLAGGTDTQYF,TGTGCCAGCAGCTTAGCGGGTGGTACAGATACGCAGTATTTT
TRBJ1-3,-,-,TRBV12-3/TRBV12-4,CASSFGAGNTIYF,TGTGCCAGCAGTTTCGGGGCTGGAAACACCATATATTTT
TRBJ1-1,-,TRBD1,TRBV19,CASSIMGQVGLEAFF,TGTGCCAGTAGTATAATGGGACAGGTCGGGCTTGAAGCTTTCTTT
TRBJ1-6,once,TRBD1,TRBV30,CAWSRDSLSYNSPLHF,TGTGCCTGGAGTCGGGACAGCCTCTCCTATAATTCACCCCTCCACTTT
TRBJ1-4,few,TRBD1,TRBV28,CASSGATGTHEKLFF,TGTGCCAGCAGTGGGGCGACAGGGACCCATGAAAAACTGTTTTTT
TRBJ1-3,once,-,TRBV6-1,CASSEGTDSGNTIYF,TGTGCCAGCAGCGAAGGGACGGACTCTGGAAACACCATATATTTT
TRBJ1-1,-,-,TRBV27,CASSFRGGNTEAFF,TGTGCCAGCAGTTTCAGGGGAGGGAACACTGAAGCTTTCTTT
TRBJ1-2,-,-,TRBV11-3,CASIERGPYTF,TGTGCCAGCATTGAACGGGGCCCCTACACCTTC
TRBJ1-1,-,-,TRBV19,CASRGEVRGTEAFF,TGTGCCAGTCGGGGGGAGGTCCGGGGCACTGAAGCTTTCTTT
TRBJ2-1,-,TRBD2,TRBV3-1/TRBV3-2,CASSHKGTLAVVNQQFF,TGTGCCAGCAGTCATAAGGGTACACTAGCGGTCGTTAATCAGCAGTTCTTC
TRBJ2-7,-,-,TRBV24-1,CATSAPDSPYEQYF,TGTGCCACCAGTGCTCCCGACAGTCCCTACGAGCAGTACTTC
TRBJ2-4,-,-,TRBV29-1,CSVTDQVGNIQYF,TGCAGCGTGACAGACCAAGTGGGAAACATTCAGTACTTC
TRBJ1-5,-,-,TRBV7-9,CASSSSGSPTHQPQHF,TGTGCCAGCAGCTCCTCCGGGTCCCCAACCCATCAGCCCCAGCATTTT
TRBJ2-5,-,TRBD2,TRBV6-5,CASSYRTSGQETQYF,TGTGCCAGCAGTTACCGCACTAGCGGCCAAGAGACCCAGTACTTC
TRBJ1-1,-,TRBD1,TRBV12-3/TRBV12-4,CASSLGGQAFF,TGTGCCAGCAGCCTAGGGGGACAGGCTTTCTTT
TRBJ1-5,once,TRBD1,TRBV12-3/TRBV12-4,CASSQTRQGAYF,TGTGCCAGCAGCCAGACCAGACAGGGGGCGTATTTT
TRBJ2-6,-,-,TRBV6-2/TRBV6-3,CASSARGSGANVLTF,TGTGCCAGCAGTGCCCGGGGCTCTGGGGCCAACGTCCTGACTTTC
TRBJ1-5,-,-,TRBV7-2,CASSRGEDSNQPQHF,TGTGCCAGCAGCCGCGGTGAAGATAGCAATCAGCCCCAGCATTTT
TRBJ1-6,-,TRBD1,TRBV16,CASSQSLGQAYSPLHF,TGTGCCAGCAGCCAATCGTTGGGACAGGCCTATTCACCCCTCCACTTT
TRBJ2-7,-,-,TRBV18,CASSPQGGGPYEQYF,TGTGCCAGCTCACCACAGGGTGGGGGGCCCTACGAGCAGTACTTC
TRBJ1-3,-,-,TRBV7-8,CASSLMGADGNTIYF,TGTGCCAGCAGCTTAATGGGGGCTGACGGAAACACCATATATTTT
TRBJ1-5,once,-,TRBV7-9,CASSLAGSNQPQHF,TGTGCCAGCAGCTTGGCAGGTAGCAATCAGCCCCAGCATTTT
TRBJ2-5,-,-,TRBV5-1,CASSDGLSETQYF,TGCGCCAGCTCAGATGGCTTATCGGAGACCCAGTACTTC
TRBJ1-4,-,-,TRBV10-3,CAINGQLNEKLFF,TGTGCCATTAATGGACAGCTTAATGAAAAACTGTTTTTT
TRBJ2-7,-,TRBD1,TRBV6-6,CASSDRGVEQYF,TGTGCCAGCAGTGACAGGGGGGTCGAGCAGTACTTC
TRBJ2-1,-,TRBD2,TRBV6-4,CASSPLAGAYNEQFF,TGTGCCAGCAGCCCGCTAGCGGGAGCCTACAATGAGCAGTTCTTC
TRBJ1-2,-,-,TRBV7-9,CASSLGGGAASYGYTF,TGTGCCAGCAGCTTAGGGGGCGGGGCAGCCAGCTATGGCTACACCTTC